These T cell receptor beta chains were read from a single sample in a study of cytomegalovirus exposure and HLA in healthy donors. Produced via immunoSEQ multiplex PCR; TCRdb's table is partial and in-frame only. The sample shows about 200,000 clones, about 81% of them seen only once. The sequencing input was PBMCs. The receptors come from a woman between 35 and 50 years old in good health and CMV-seronegative. The CDR3 runs from the conserved cysteine through the conserved F or W. A D gene is named only where the DNA matches it firmly. Clone size appears in some rows only: once, few, many, or a class for an expanded clone.

size | J | V | D | CDR3 | DNA
- | TRBJ2-1 | TRBV27 | TRBD2 | CASSDLGTSGRNGQFF | TGTGCCAGCAGCGATCTCGGGACTAGCGGGAGAAATGGGCAGTTCTTC
- | TRBJ1-5 | TRBV2 | - | CASHRQINQPQHF | TGTGCCAGCCACAGACAGATAAATCAGCCCCAGCATTTT
once | TRBJ2-1 | TRBV27 | - | CASSPRLALSYNEQFF | TGTGCCAGCAGTCCCCGTCTAGCGCTTTCCTACAATGAGCAGTTCTTC
- | TRBJ1-1 | TRBV30 | - | CASTGGVATEAFF | TGTGCCTCTACCGGGGGGGTCGCCACTGAAGCTTTCTTT
- | TRBJ2-1 | TRBV13 | - | CASSLDQGLAYNEQFF | TGTGCCAGCAGCTTAGACCAGGGGCTCGCCTACAATGAGCAGTTCTTC
- | TRBJ1-5 | TRBV27 | TRBD1 | CASSPRDRGHNQPQHF | TGTGCCAGCAGTCCGCGGGACAGGGGTCACAATCAGCCCCAGCATTTT
few | TRBJ2-7 | TRBV10-2 | - | CASLQDFQSSYEQYF | TGCGCCAGCCTTCAGGACTTCCAGAGCTCCTACGAGCAGTACTTC
- | TRBJ2-1 | TRBV30 | TRBD2 | CAWRGGRTGYNEQFF | TGTGCCTGGAGGGGCGGGAGGACCGGATACAATGAGCAGTTCTTC
- | TRBJ1-5 | TRBV29-1 | - | CSVGGGSNQPQHF | TGCAGCGTTGGAGGAGGGAGCAATCAGCCCCAGCATTTT
once | TRBJ2-2 | TRBV27 | TRBD2 | CASSSMGLAARELFF | TGTGCCAGCAGTTCTATGGGACTAGCAGCCCGGGAGCTGTTTTTT
- | TRBJ2-1 | TRBV12-2 | - | CASRLNVTLTGGPNEQFF | TGTGCAAGTCGCTTAAACGTAACTTTGACGGGAGGTCCTAATGAGCAGTTCTTC
- | TRBJ2-7 | TRBV9 | TRBD2 | CASSPGGSRYEQYF | TGTGCCAGCAGCCCGGGGGGGAGTCGGTACGAGCAGTACTTC
- | TRBJ2-7 | TRBV19 | TRBD2 | CASSRSGSLNEQYF | TGTGCCAGTAGCCGAAGCGGGAGTCTCAACGAGCAGTACTTC
- | TRBJ1-1 | TRBV6-5 | - | CASSVWRENTEAFF | TGTGCCAGCAGTGTATGGAGGGAAAACACTGAAGCTTTCTTT
- | TRBJ2-2 | TRBV18 | TRBD1 | CASSPNPTGVGVRELFF | TGTGCCAGCTCCCCAAATCCTACAGGGGTCGGAGTCCGGGAGCTGTTTTTT
- | TRBJ2-2 | TRBV7-2 | TRBD2 | CASSPLAGVGGELFF | TGTGCCAGCAGCCCTCTAGCGGGAGTGGGCGGGGAGCTGTTTTTT
- | TRBJ1-4 | TRBV9 | TRBD1 | CASSATGGGDEKLFF | TGTGCCAGCAGCGCAACAGGGGGCGGGGATGAAAAACTGTTTTTT
- | TRBJ1-2 | TRBV19 | - | CASSMRPSYGYTF | TGTGCCAGTAGTATGAGGCCGAGCTATGGCTACACCTTC
- | TRBJ1-2 | TRBV5-1 | - | CASSFDRRGYTF | TGCGCCAGCAGCTTTGATCGGCGGGGCTACACCTTC
- | TRBJ2-1 | TRBV7-9 | TRBD2 | CASSFPPGGGNEQFF | TGTGCCAGCAGCTTTCCCCCCGGCGGGGGCAATGAGCAGTTCTTC
- | TRBJ2-7 | TRBV4-1 | - | CASSQVPRSYEQYF | TGCGCCAGCAGCCAAGTCCCGCGGTCCTACGAGCAGTACTTC
- | TRBJ1-4 | TRBV7-9 | - | CATTGTGGEKLFF | TGTGCCACCACGGGGACGGGAGGTGAAAAACTGTTTTTT
- | TRBJ1-1 | TRBV19 | - | CASRTGLVNTEAFF | TGTGCCAGTAGAACGGGACTGGTGAACACTGAAGCTTTCTTT
- | TRBJ1-1 | TRBV5-6 | - | CASSLIGDTEAFF | TGTGCCAGCAGCTTGATAGGGGACACTGAAGCTTTCTTT
- | TRBJ2-7 | TRBV27 | - | CASSLGLYYEQYF | TGTGCCAGCAGTTTAGGGCTATACTACGAGCAGTACTTC
- | TRBJ1-2 | TRBV19 | TRBD1 | CASSSAGGYGYTF | TGTGCCAGTAGTTCAGCAGGGGGCTATGGCTACACCTTC
- | TRBJ1-1 | TRBV19 | - | CASSMMSRSPKNTEAFF | TGTGCCAGTAGTATGATGAGCCGGTCCCCAAAGAACACTGAAGCTTTCTTT
once | TRBJ2-7 | TRBV2 | TRBD2 | CASRGLAGGPSYEQYF | TGTGCCAGCAGGGGACTAGCGGGAGGGCCTTCCTACGAGCAGTACTTC
- | TRBJ1-5 | TRBV2 | TRBD1 | CASTPRGTVNQPQHF | TGTGCCAGCACCCCTAGAGGGACAGTCAATCAGCCCCAGCATTTT
- | TRBJ2-7 | TRBV7-2 | TRBD2 | CASSFTGTSGREKQYF | TGTGCCAGCAGCTTCACAGGGACTAGCGGGAGGGAGAAGCAGTACTTC
- | TRBJ2-5 | TRBV29-1 | - | CSFDSQETQYF | TGCAGCTTCGACTCGCAAGAGACCCAGTACTTC
- | TRBJ2-7 | TRBV12-5 | TRBD1 | CASGWGQSYEQYF | TGTGCTAGTGGTTGGGGACAGTCCTACGAGCAGTACTTC
- | TRBJ2-6 | TRBV7-3 | - | CASSRPGSGANVLTF | TGTGCCAGCAGCCGACCAGGTTCTGGGGCCAACGTCCTGACTTTC
few | TRBJ2-1 | TRBV27 | TRBD2 | CASMRLAGTVEQFF | TGTGCCAGCATGCGACTAGCGGGAACGGTTGAGCAGTTCTTC
once | TRBJ1-1 | TRBV7-3 | - | CASRADANTEAFF | TGTGCCAGCAGGGCAGATGCGAACACTGAAGCTTTCTTT
- | TRBJ1-2 | TRBV11-2 | - | CASSLAGTRVGYTF | TGTGCCAGCAGCTTAGCCGGCACCAGGGTTGGCTACACCTTC
- | TRBJ1-5 | TRBV15 | - | CATSRDLDGPPQHF | TGTGCCACCAGCAGAGACCTCGATGGGCCGCCCCAGCATTTT
- | TRBJ1-5 | TRBV9 | - | CASSAMGHRDGPQHF | TGTGCCAGCAGCGCAATGGGCCACCGGGATGGGCCCCAGCATTTT
- | TRBJ2-7 | TRBV2 | TRBD2 | CATTGTSGYEQYF | TGTGCCACCACCGGGACTAGCGGCTACGAGCAGTACTTC
- | TRBJ2-3 | TRBV27 | - | CASSPGALPSTDTQYF | TGTGCCAGCAGTCCTGGGGCCCTTCCTAGCACAGATACGCAGTATTTT
- | TRBJ2-7 | TRBV7-2 | - | CASSPSSYEQYF | TGTGCCAGCAGCCCGAGCTCCTACGAGCAGTACTTC
- | TRBJ2-7 | TRBV5-6 | - | CASSLQGSYEQYF | TGTGCCAGCAGCTTGCAGGGATCCTACGAGCAGTACTTC
- | TRBJ2-2 | TRBV7-2 | TRBD2 | CASSLSLAGSANTGELFF | TGTGCCAGCAGCTTATCGCTAGCGGGCTCCGCGAACACCGGGGAGCTGTTTTTT